This T cell receptor (beta chain) is drawn from a study of blood T cells in healthy people across ages. With a J-beta primer mix and a sample-barcoded 5' primer, a second PCR ran about 7 to 12 cycles. TCRdb called the 5' RACE reads again in MiXCR, with one record for every CDR3 protein. The profile shows hundreds of thousands of distinct CDR3 sequences, 52% of them singletons. The CDR3 sequence is 15 residues long. The V gene's germline CDR1 is DFQATT and CDR2 SNEGSKA (reference sequence). V was pared by 5 bases and J by 4 bases, with 18 bases between. The genes are TRBV20-1 and TRBJ1-5; TRBD1 is a possible D gene (5 bases). Sequencing used blood. This TCR came from an elderly woman in good health. For the CDR3, the DNA is TGCAGTGCTGCAAATCCGGGACTACCAAATCAGCCCCAGCATTTT. Translated, it gives CSAANPGLPNQPQHF.